This T cell receptor (beta chain) was recovered during a study of T-cell reconstitution after alpha-beta-depleted transplantation in children. The authors prepared the TCRbeta library with unique molecular identifiers. MiXCR, run by TCRdb on the PCR reads, gives a single entry per CDR3 protein. The sample has a few hundred thousand distinct CDR3 sequences, 25% to 30% seen once. Germline CDR1 and CDR2: SGHRS and YFSETQ. The V gene lost 0 bases and the J gene lost 8 bases, with 11 bases spanning the gap. The CDR3 totals 13 residues. About this clonotype itself: As yet, its antigen is unknown.

Overall study findings and caveats: T-cell counts and diversity were attributed mostly to newly produced T cells one year after transplant. Several hundred expanded graft clones reportedly supplied alpha-beta T cells about two months after transplant.

This chain links TRBV5-1 with TRBJ1-2; D call uncertain. The source material was PBMCs, sampled before TCRalphabeta/CD19-depleted stem cell transplant. This TCR derives from a boy in the first two years of life with Wiskott-Aldrich syndrome, due to receive a stem cell transplant. In DNA form, the CDR3 reads TGCGCCAGCAGCTTGGGAAAAGAAGTAGGCTACACCTTC. It is translated as CASSLGKEVGYTF.